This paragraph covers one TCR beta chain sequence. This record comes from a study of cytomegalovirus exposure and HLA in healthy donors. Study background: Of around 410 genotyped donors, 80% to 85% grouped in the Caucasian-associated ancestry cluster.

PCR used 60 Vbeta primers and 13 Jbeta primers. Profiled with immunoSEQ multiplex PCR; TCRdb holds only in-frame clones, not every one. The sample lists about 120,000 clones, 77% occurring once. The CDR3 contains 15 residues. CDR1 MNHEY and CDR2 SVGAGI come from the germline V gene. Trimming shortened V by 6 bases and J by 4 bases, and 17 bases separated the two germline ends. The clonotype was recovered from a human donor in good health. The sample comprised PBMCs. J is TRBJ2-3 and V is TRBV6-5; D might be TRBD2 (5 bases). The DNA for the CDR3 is TGTGCCAGCAGATACCCGGGATTCGAGGCAGATACGCAGTATTTT. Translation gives CASRYPGFEADTQYF.